Presented here are 14 T cell receptor beta chains from one specimen sequenced in a study of cytomegalovirus exposure and HLA in healthy donors. This PCR relied on a set of 60 Vbeta primers and 13 Jbeta primers. Data came from immunoSEQ multiplex PCR; TCRdb stores just in-frame clones and leaves some out. The sample carries 75,000 to 100,000 clones, about 83% recorded once. The sample was PBMCs. Source of these receptors: a man between 60 and 75 years old in good health and CMV-seropositive.

The rearrangement links TRBV5-6 to TRBJ1-3; 9 bases align to TRBD1. CDR1 SGHDT and CDR2 YYEEEE come from the germline V gene. V dropped 0 bases and J dropped 4; count of bases not matched to a gene: 2. The CDR3 is made up of 15 amino acids. CDR3 loop: CASSLEGQGGNTIYF. CDR3 nucleotide sequence: TGTGCCAGCAGCTTGGAGGGACAGGGAGGAAACACCATATATTTT.

V is TRBV28 and J is TRBJ2-7; the D is unclear. Germline CDR1 is MDHEN and CDR2 is SYDVKM. The germline V and J ends were trimmed by 5 bases and 4 bases, with 6 bases remaining between them. CDR3 size: 11 residues. CDR3 region: CASSQKYEQYF. The CDR3 DNA is TGTGCCAGCAGTCAAAAATACGAGCAGTACTTC.

This clone appeared once. The V call is TRBV30, the J call TRBJ2-3; 7 bases align to TRBD2. Unmatched junction bases numbered 9, after V lost 0 bases and J lost 3 bases. The V gene's germline CDR1 is GTSNPN and CDR2 SVGIG (reference sequence). The CDR3 spans 16 residues. CDR3 nucleotides: TGTGCCTGGAGTGTGGGCTCGGGGGGAGCGACAGATACGCAGTATTTT. Translating it yields CAWSVGSGGATDTQYF.

The V gene is TRBV18, the J gene TRBJ2-7; D gene unclear. The V gene lost 4 bases and the J gene lost 3 bases, with 10 bases spanning the gap. The CDR3 covers 13 residues. Germline V CDR1 and CDR2: KGHSH, LQKENI. CDR3 bases: TGTGCCAGCTCACAAGGCGGCGACTACGAGCAGTACTTC. Protein: CASSQGGDYEQYF.

The chain combines TRBV14 with TRBJ2-2; no reliable D call. V lost 4 bases and J lost 1, with 7 bases in between. CDR1 SGHDN and CDR2 FVKESK come from the germline V gene. This CDR3 contains 14 residues. The CDR3 protein is CASSRGVNTGELFF. Written as DNA, the CDR3 is TGTGCCAGCAGCCGAGGTGTGAACACCGGGGAGCTGTTTTTT.

The chain carries TRBV7-9 and TRBJ1-1; tentatively, D is TRBD1 (6 bases). With 3 bases removed from V and 11 bases from J, the gap between germline ends came to 16 bases. Looked up from germline, CDR1 is SEHNR and CDR2 is FQNEAQ (reference sequence). The CDR3 length is 13 residues. The CDR3, as DNA: TGTGCCAGCAGCTTGGGGACACAGGGAACGGCTTTCTTT. Its translation: CASSLGTQGTAFF.

V gene TRBV10-3 combines with J gene TRBJ2-5; D not certain. The tail of the sequence fits TRBJ2-7 better, so the J call may be wrong. The CDR3 covers 11 residues. Looked up from germline, CDR1 is ENHRY and CDR2 is SYGVKD. Written as DNA, the CDR3 is TGTGCCATCAGTGGATCCTACGAGCAGTACTTC. Translated, it gives CAISGSYEQYF.

The CDR3 loop is CASSEGLARHNEQFF. Written as DNA, the CDR3 is TGTGCCAGCAGTGAAGGACTAGCGCGACACAATGAGCAGTTCTTC. V gene TRBV6-4 combines with J gene TRBJ2-1; 9 bases match TRBD2. With V trimmed by 3 bases and J by 5 bases, 5 bases remained unmatched. The germline V gene encodes CDR1 MRHNA and CDR2 SNTAGT. CDR3 length equals 15 residues.

The gene calls are TRBV9 and TRBJ2-7; unclear D gene. Trimming shortened V by 5 bases and J by 1 base, and 4 bases separated the two germline ends. The CDR3 totals 11 residues. Per the germline V gene, CDR1 is SGDLS and CDR2 is YYNGEE. CDR3 in DNA: TGTGCCAGCAGTCCTTCCTACGAGCAGTACTTC. Its translation: CASSPSYEQYF.

This clone was seen just once. The rearrangement uses TRBV5-1 and TRBJ2-3, with TRBD2 matching over 7 bases. This CDR3 contains 17 residues. The germline V gene encodes CDR1 SGHRS and CDR2 YFSETQ. J was trimmed by 7 bases and V by 3 bases; bases with no gene match: 17. This chain's CDR3 is CASSWGGDSLSLYTQYF. The CDR3, as DNA: TGCGCCAGCAGCTGGGGGGGGGACTCCCTTTCGTTATATACGCAGTATTTT. Variable domain in full (rest from reference TRBV5-1 and TRBJ2-3): KAGVTQTPRYLIKTRGQQVTLSCSPISGHRSVSWYQQTPGQGLQFLFEYFSETQRNKGNFPGRFSGRQFSNSRSEMNVSTLELGDSALYLCASSWGGDSLSLYTQYFGPGTRLTVL.

This chain links TRBV29-1 with TRBJ2-7, with TRBD1 as a possible D gene (6 bases). The V gene lost 0 bases and the J gene lost 2 bases, with 8 bases spanning the gap. Germline V lookup: CDR1 SQVTM, CDR2 ANQGSEA. The CDR3 spans 13 residues. The CDR3 bases are TGCAGCGTTGAAGAAGGACAGCCCTACGAGCAGTACTTC. As protein: CSVEEGQPYEQYF.

V gene TRBV25-1 combines with J gene TRBJ2-1; 8 bases align to TRBD2. V lost 2 bases, J lost 8 bases, and 5 bases stayed unmatched. Germline values: CDR1 MGHDK, CDR2 SYGVNS. There are 14 residues in the CDR3. CDR3 DNA sequence: TGTGCCAGCAGTGAACGGGGGGGCGGGCATGAGCAGTTCTTC. It encodes CASSERGGGHEQFF.

The rearrangement uses TRBV6-5 and TRBJ1-2; no reliable D call. V was trimmed by 9 bases and J by 6 bases, leaving 14 bases between them. Germline assignment: CDR1 MNHEY and CDR2 SVGAGI. The CDR3 has 12 amino acids. The CDR3 nucleotides are TGTGCCAGTAGGAGGTCGGTTGATGGCTACACCTTC. Amino acid sequence: CASRRSVDGYTF.

The CDR3 spells CASSRGPSGNTIYF. The CDR3 nucleotides are TGTGCCAGCAGCAGAGGTCCTTCTGGAAACACCATATATTTT. The gene calls are TRBV5-4 and TRBJ1-3; no clear D gene. The ends were cut back, 4 bases at V and 1 base at J, with 9 bases in the middle. Germline loops: CDR1 SGHNT, CDR2 YYREEE (reference sequence). This CDR3 is 14 amino acids long.